This TCR beta chain is drawn from a study of blood T cell repertoires in COVID-19. About the research overall: Acute-phase and convalescent COVID-19 samples originated in the United States, Italy and Spain. PBMCs, B-cell-depleted T cells, or T cells were the source of the cDNA or gDNA that made up the material.

Original processing methods: Estimation of nucleated cell counts relied on the amplification of reference gene primers. Here immunoSEQ multiplex PCR was the method, and the copy in TCRdb shows in-frame clones only, minus some. The V and J calls and the clone size are those of that table, but D and trimming were determined from the DNA. This sample has 25,000 to 30,000 clones; roughly 90% occur once, and the top ten carry approximately 6.2%. The germline gives CDR1 MGHRA, CDR2 YSYEKL. The CDR3 covers 14 residues. Between the trimmed V and J ends, which lost 4 bases and 2 bases, there was a span of 10 bases.

V gene TRBV4-1 combines with J gene TRBJ2-3; D perhaps matches TRBD2 (5 bases). The sequence derives from a human donor in a cohort sampled during active COVID-19. The specimen sequenced was peripheral blood. CDR3 sequence (DNA): TGCGCCAGCAGCCGGTCTAGCCCCACAGATACGCAGTATTTT. Encoded protein: CASSRSSPTDTQYF.